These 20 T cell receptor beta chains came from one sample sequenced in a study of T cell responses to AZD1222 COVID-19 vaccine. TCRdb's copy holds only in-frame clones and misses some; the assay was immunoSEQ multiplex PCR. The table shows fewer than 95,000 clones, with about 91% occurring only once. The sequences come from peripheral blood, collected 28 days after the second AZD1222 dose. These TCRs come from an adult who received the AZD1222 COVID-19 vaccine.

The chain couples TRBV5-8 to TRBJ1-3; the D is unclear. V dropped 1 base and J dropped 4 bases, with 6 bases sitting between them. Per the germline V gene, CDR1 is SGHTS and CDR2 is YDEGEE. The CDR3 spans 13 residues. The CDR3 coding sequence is TGTGCCAGCAGCTTGTACCTCGGAAACACCATATATTTT. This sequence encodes CASSLYLGNTIYF.

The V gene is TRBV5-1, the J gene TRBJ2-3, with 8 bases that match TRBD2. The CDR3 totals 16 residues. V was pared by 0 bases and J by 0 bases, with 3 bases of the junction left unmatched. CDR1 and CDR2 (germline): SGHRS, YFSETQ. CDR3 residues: CASSLGQRGSTDTQYF. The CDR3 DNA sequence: TGCGCCAGCAGCTTGGGTCAGCGGGGGAGCACAGATACGCAGTATTTT.

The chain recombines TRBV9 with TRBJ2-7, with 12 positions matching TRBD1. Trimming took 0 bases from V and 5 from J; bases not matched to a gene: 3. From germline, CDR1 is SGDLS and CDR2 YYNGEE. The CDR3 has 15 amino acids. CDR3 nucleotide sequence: TGTGCCAGCAGCGTAGAGGGACAGGGGGCGGACGAGCAGTACTTC. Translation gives CASSVEGQGADEQYF.

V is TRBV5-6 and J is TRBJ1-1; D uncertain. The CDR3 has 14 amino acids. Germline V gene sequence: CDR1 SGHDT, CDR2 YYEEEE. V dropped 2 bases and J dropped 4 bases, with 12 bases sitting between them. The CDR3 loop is CASSLGRRGTEAFF. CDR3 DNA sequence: TGTGCCAGCAGCTTAGGCAGGCGGGGCACTGAAGCTTTCTTT.

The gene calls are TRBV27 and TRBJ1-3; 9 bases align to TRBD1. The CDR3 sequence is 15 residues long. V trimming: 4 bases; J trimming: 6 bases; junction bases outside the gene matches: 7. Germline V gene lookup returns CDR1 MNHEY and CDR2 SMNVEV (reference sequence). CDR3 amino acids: CASSSYRGLENTIYF. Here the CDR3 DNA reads TGTGCCAGCAGTTCCTACAGGGGGCTTGAAAACACCATATATTTT.

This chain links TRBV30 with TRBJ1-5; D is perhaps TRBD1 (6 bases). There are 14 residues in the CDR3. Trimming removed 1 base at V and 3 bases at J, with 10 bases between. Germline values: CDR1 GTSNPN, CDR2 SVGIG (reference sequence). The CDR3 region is CAWSAGQLNQPQHF. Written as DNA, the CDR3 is TGTGCCTGGAGTGCTGGACAGCTCAATCAGCCCCAGCATTTT.

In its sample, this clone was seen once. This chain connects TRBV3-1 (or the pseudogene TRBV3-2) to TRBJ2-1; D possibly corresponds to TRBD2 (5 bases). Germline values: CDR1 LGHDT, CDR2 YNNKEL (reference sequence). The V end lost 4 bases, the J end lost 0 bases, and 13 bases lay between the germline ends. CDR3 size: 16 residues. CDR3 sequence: CASSPRGQSSYNEQFF. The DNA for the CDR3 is TGTGCCAGCAGCCCTCGGGGTCAGAGCTCCTACAATGAGCAGTTCTTC.

The CDR3 DNA reads as TGTGCCAGCAGCTCTCCGGGACAGAATAATGAAAAACTGTTTTTT. It is translated as CASSSPGQNNEKLFF. The chain combines TRBV7-9 with TRBJ1-4; 7 positions agree with TRBD1. This CDR3 region has 15 residues. V lost 4 bases to trimming and J lost 4 bases; unmatched junction nucleotides: 6. Germline lookup yields CDR1 SEHNR and CDR2 FQNEAQ (reference sequence).

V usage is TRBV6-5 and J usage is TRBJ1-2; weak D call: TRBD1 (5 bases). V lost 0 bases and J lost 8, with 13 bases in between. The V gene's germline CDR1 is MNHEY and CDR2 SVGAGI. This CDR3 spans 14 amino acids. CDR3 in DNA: TGTGCCAGCAGTTACTCGCAGGGATTAGGGGGCTACACCTTC. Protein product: CASSYSQGLGGYTF.

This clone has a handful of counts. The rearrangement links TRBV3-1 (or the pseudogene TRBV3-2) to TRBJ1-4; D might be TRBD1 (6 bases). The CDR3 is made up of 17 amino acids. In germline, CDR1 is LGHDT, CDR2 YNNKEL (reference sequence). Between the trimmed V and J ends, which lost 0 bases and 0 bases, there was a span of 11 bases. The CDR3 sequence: CASSQELDSATNEKLFF. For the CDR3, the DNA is TGTGCCAGCAGCCAAGAATTGGACAGTGCAACTAATGAAAAACTGTTTTTT.

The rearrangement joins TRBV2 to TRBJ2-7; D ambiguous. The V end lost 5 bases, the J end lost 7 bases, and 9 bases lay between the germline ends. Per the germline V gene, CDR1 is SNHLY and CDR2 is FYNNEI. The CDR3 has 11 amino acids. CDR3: CASSHDLEQYF. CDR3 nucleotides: TGTGCCAGCAGTCACGACCTAGAGCAGTACTTC.

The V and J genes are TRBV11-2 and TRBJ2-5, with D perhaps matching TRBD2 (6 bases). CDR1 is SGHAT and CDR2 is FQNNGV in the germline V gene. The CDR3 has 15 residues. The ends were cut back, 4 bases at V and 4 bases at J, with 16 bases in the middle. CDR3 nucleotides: TGTGCCAGCAGCTCGCCGGGACTGTGGGGAGAGACCCAGTACTTC. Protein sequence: CASSSPGLWGETQYF.

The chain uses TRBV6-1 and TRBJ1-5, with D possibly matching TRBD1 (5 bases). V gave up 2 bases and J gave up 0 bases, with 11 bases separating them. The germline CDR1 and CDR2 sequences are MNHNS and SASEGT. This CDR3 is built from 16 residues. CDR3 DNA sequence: TGTGCCAGCAGTGAATGGACACTCCTTAGCAATCAGCCCCAGCATTTT. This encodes CASSEWTLLSNQPQHF.

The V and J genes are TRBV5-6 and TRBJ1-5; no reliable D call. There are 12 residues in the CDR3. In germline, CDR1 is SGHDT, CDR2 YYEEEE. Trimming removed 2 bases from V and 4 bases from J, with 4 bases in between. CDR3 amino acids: CASSFANQPQHF. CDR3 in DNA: TGTGCCAGCAGCTTCGCGAATCAGCCCCAGCATTTT.

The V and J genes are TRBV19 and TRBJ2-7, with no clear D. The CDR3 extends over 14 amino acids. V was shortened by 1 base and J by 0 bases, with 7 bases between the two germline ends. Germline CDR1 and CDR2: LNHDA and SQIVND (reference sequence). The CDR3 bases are TGTGCCAGTAGTATAGCCGGATCCTCCTACGAGCAGTACTTC. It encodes CASSIAGSSYEQYF.

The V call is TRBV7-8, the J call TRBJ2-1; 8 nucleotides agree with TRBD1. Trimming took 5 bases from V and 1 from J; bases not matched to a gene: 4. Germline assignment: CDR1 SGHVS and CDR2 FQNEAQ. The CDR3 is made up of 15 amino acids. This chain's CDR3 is CASSQGQASYNEQFF. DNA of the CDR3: TGTGCCAGCAGCCAGGGACAGGCTTCCTACAATGAGCAGTTCTTC.

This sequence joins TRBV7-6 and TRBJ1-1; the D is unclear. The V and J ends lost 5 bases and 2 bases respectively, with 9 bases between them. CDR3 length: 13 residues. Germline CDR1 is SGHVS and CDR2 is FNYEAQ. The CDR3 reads CASSPRQNTEAFF. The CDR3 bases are TGTGCCAGCAGCCCGCGACAAAACACTGAAGCTTTCTTT.

CDR3 residues: CAWRRQSTNEKLFF. The DNA of the CDR3 is TGTGCCTGGAGACGACAGTCAACTAATGAAAAACTGTTTTTT. This chain uses TRBV30 with TRBJ1-4; possible D gene TRBD1, 5 bases. Germline V gene sequence: CDR1 GTSNPN, CDR2 SVGIG (reference sequence). The ends were cut back, 3 bases at V and 0 bases at J, with 8 bases in the middle. The CDR3 is made up of 14 amino acids.

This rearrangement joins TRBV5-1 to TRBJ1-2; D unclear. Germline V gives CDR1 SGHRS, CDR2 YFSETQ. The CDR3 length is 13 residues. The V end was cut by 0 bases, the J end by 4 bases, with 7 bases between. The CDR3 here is CASSLEVVYGYTF. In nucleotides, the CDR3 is TGCGCCAGCAGCTTGGAGGTTGTCTATGGCTACACCTTC. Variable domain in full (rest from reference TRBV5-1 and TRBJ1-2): KAGVTQTPRYLIKTRGQQVTLSCSPISGHRSVSWYQQTPGQGLQFLFEYFSETQRNKGNFPGRFSGRQFSNSRSEMNVSTLELGDSALYLCASSLEVVYGYTFGSGTRLTVV.

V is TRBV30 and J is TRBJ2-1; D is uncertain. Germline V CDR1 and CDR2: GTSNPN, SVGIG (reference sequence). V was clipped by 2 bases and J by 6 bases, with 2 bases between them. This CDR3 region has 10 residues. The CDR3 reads CAWSRNEQFF. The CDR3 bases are TGTGCCTGGAGTCGCAATGAGCAGTTCTTC.